Listed here is a single TCR beta chain. This entry belongs to a study of blood T cells in healthy people across ages. The wider study: Every two T cells gave about one barcoded beta molecule via template switching.

The CDR3 is 16 residues long. V lost 5 bases and J lost 0; bases outside the gene matches: 7. CDR1 and CDR2 (germline): MNHNY, SVGAGI (reference sequence). A second roughly 6 to 11 cycle PCR used barcoded and J-beta primers. Every sample gave at least 3 million paired-end reads containing CDR3. One entry per CDR3 protein, called by TCRdb with MiXCR from the 5' RACE reads. This sample has roughly 1,500,000 distinct CDR3 sequences, with roughly 40% found just once. This clonotype was sampled from a young woman in good health. Sequencing was performed on blood. The V gene is TRBV6-6, the J gene TRBJ2-7, with TRBD1 identical over 10 bases. The CDR3: CASSTRTGGSSYEQYF. DNA of the CDR3: TGTGCCAGCAGTACAAGGACAGGGGGAAGCTCCTACGAGCAGTACTTC.